What follows describes a single T cell receptor beta chain. The ends lost 4 bases at V and 5 bases at J; junction bases unmatched: 2. Per the germline V gene, CDR1 is MGHDK and CDR2 is SYGVNS. The CDR3 has 13 amino acids. Produced via immunoSEQ multiplex PCR; TCRdb's table is partial and in-frame only. The repertoire includes about 150,000 clones, roughly 90% of them detected once, and roughly 4% sits in the top ten. The data were obtained in a study of blood T cell repertoires in COVID-19. The rearrangement links TRBV25-1 to TRBJ1-2, with 9 positions matching TRBD1. Specimen: PBMCs or T cells enriched from blood (not recorded which). This receptor was obtained from a woman in her 40s who had been exposed to COVID-19. CDR3 amino acids: CASSVGTGYGYTF. The CDR3 DNA reads as TGTGCCAGCAGTGTCGGGACAGGGTATGGCTACACCTTC.